Below, one TCR beta chain is given with its context. TCRdb keeps only in-frame clones here, not all; method: immunoSEQ multiplex PCR. Of some 20,000 clones listed, 70% to 90% are singletons. The entry originates in a study of T cell changes during pregnancy in multiple sclerosis. This CDR3 is built from 14 residues. Trimming removed 5 bases from V and 4 bases from J; junction bases left unmatched: 2. Germline V lookup: CDR1 SGHAT, CDR2 FQNNGV. The receptor was derived from a female donor in good health, enrolled as a control in a pregnancy study. The sample was CD8+ T cells from peripheral blood mononuclear cells, taken in the second trimester of pregnancy. This sequence joins TRBV11-2 and TRBJ1-6; 7 positions match TRBD1. CDR3 sequence reads: CASSTTGYNSPLHF. CDR3 bases: TGTGCCAGCAGCACGACAGGGTATAATTCACCCCTCCACTTT.